This TCR beta chain emerged from a study of blood T cell repertoires in COVID-19. Study at large: Sources were T cells, B-cell-depleted T cells, or PBMCs; the material itself was cDNA or gDNA.

Clones were sequenced by immunoSEQ multiplex PCR, and TCRdb holds only the in-frame ones, with some missing. The table has some 150,000 clones, about nine tenths seen once. CDR1 is SEHNR, CDR2 FQNEAQ, per germline (reference sequence). This CDR3 is built from 14 residues. V was clipped by 5 bases and J by 4 bases, with 14 bases between them. The rearrangement joins TRBV7-9 to TRBJ1-2; D ambiguous. Sequencing was done on a sample of peripheral blood. This TCR derives from a woman aged 60 to 75 with active or convalescent COVID-19. DNA for the CDR3: TGTGCCAGCAGCGTAATCGGGGATTTCTATGGCTACACCTTC. Protein product: CASSVIGDFYGYTF.